This TCR beta chain was observed in a study of blood T cell repertoires in COVID-19. The table came from immunoSEQ multiplex PCR; TCRdb's copy has only in-frame clones and leaves some out. Of about 60,000 clones listed, more than 70% were seen once; the top ten hold 3.9%. V lost 7 bases and J lost 0, with 13 bases in between. The CDR3 has 16 residues. CDR1 is LNHDA, CDR2 SQIVND, per germline (reference sequence). Sequences were obtained from peripheral blood. The rearrangement joins TRBV19 to TRBJ2-6; maybe TRBD1 (6 bases). The receptor comes from a man aged 70 or older with acute or convalescent COVID-19. The DNA for the CDR3 is TGTGCCAGTACCCAGGACAGAATCTCTGGGGCCAACGTCCTGACTTTC. It specifies CASTQDRISGANVLTF.